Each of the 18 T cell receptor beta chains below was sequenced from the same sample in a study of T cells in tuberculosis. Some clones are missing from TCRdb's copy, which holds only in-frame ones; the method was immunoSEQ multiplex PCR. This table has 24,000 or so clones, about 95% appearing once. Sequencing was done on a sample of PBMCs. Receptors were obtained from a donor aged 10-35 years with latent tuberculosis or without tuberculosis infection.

The CDR3 DNA reads TGTGCCAGCAACAGGGGTGGGCAGCCCCAGCATTTT. Its translation: CASNRGGQPQHF. The J gene is TRBJ1-5, the V gene TRBV2; 7 bases line up with TRBD1. V lost 7 bases and J lost 7; bases outside the gene matches: 4. This CDR3 spans 12 amino acids. Germline assignment: CDR1 SNHLY and CDR2 FYNNEI.

The CDR3 is CASIPGSPYEQYV. CDR3 sequence (DNA): TGCGCCAGCATCCCCGGGTCCCCCTACGAGCAGTACGTC. The rearrangement links TRBV23-1 to TRBJ2-7, with D unresolved. TRBV23-1 is reported as an ORF; its role is uncertain. V gave up 7 bases and J gave up 2 bases, with 12 bases separating them. The CDR3 spans 13 residues.

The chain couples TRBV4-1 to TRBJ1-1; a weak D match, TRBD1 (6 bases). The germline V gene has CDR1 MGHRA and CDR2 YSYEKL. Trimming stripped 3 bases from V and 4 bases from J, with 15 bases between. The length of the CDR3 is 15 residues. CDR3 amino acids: CASSHPRGMGTEAFF. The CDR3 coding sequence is TGCGCCAGCAGCCATCCCAGGGGCATGGGCACTGAAGCTTTCTTT.

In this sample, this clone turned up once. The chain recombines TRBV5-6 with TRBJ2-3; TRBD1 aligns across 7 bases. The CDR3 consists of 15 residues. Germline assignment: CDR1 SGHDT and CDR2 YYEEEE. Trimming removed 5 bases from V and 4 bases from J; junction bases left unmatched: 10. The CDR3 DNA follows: TGTGCCAGCAGGCCCGCGACAGGGCACCCAGATACGCAGTATTTT. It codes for CASRPATGHPDTQYF.

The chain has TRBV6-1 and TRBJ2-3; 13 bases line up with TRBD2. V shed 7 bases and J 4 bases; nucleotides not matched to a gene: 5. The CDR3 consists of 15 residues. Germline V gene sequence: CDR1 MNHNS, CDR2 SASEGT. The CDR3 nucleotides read TGTGCCAGCACCGGGGGACTAGCGGGGTCAGATACGCAGTATTTT. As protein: CASTGGLAGSDTQYF.

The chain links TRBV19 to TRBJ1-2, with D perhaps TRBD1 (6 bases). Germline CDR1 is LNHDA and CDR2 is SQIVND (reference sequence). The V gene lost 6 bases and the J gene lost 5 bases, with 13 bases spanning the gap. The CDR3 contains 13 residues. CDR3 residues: CASSGDMEYGYTF. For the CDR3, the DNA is TGTGCCAGTAGCGGGGACATGGAGTATGGCTACACCTTC.

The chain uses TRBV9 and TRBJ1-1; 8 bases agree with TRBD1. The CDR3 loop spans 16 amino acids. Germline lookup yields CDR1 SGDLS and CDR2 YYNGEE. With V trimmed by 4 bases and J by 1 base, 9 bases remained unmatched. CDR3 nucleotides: TGTGCCAGCAGCAAAAGGGGGGGACAGGAGAACACTGAAGCTTTCTTT. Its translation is CASSKRGGQENTEAFF.

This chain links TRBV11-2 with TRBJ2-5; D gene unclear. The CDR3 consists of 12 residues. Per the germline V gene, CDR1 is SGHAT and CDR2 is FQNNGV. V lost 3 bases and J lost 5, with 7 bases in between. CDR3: CASSFFRETQYF. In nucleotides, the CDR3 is TGTGCCAGCAGCTTCTTCCGGGAGACCCAGTACTTC.

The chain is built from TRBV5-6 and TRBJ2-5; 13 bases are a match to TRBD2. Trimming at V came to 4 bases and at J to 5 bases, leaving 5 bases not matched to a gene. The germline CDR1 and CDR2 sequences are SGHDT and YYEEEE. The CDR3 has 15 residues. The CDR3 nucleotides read TGTGCCAGCAGCCAACTAGCGGGGGGGCTGGAGACCCAGTACTTC. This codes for CASSQLAGGLETQYF.

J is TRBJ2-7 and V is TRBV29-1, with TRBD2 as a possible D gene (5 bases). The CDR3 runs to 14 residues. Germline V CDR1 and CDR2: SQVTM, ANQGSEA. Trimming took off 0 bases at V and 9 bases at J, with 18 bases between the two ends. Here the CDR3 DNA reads TGCAGCGTTGAAGAAGGAGGTCGAAGGTCTGGGCAGTACTTC. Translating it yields CSVEEGGRRSGQYF.

CDR3 nucleotide sequence: TGTGCCAGCAGGTCCCCGGGACAGCTTAATGAAAAACTGTTTTTT. Its protein is CASRSPGQLNEKLFF. The rearrangement joins TRBV2 to TRBJ1-4; 7 bases align to TRBD1. Germline lookup yields CDR1 SNHLY and CDR2 FYNNEI. The CDR3 is made up of 15 amino acids. After removal of 6 bases from V and 4 bases from J, the junction contained 8 bases not matched to a gene. The full variable domain, in which reference TRBV2 and TRBJ1-4 provide the parts outside the CDR3, is EPEVTQTPSHQVTQMGQEVILRCVPISNHLYFYWYRQILGQKVEFLVSFYNNEISEKSEIFDDQFSVERPDGSNFTLKIRSTKLEDSAMYFCASRSPGQLNEKLFFGSGTQLSVL.

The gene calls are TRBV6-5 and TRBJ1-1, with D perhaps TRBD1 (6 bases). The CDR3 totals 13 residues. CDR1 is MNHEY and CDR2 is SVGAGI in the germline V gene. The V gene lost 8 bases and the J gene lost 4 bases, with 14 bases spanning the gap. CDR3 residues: CASLDSRFTEAFF. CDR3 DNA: TGTGCCAGCCTGGACAGCCGATTCACTGAAGCTTTCTTT.

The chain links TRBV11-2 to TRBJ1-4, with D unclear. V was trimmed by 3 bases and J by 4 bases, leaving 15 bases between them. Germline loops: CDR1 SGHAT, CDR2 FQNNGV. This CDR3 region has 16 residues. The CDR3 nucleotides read TGTGCCAGCAGCTTGGAGGAAGTTGGGTTTAATGAAAAACTGTTTTTT. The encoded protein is CASSLEEVGFNEKLFF.

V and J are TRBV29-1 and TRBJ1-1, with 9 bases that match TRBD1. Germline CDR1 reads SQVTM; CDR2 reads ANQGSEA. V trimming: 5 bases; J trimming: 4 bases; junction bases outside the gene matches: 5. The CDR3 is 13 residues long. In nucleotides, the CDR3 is TGCAGCGTTCGTACAGGGGGCGTCACTGAAGCTTTCTTT. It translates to CSVRTGGVTEAFF. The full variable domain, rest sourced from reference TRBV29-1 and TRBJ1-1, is SAVISQKPSRDICQRGTSLTIQCQVDSQVTMMFWYRQQPGQSLTLIATANQGSEATYESGFVIDKFPISRPNLTFSTLTVSNMSPEDSSIYLCSVRTGGVTEAFFGQGTRLTVV.

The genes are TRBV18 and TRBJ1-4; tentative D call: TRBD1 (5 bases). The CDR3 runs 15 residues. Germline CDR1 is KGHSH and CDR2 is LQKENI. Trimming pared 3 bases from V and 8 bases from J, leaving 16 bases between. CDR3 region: CASSPSGDAYEKLFF. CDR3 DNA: TGTGCCAGCTCACCTAGCGGGGACGCTTACGAAAAACTGTTTTTT.

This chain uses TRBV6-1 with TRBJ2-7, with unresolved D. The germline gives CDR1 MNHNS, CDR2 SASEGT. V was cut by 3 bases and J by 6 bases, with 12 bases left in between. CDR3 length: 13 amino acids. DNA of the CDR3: TGTGCCAGCAGTGATTTTCCATGGGGCGAGCAGTACGTC. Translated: CASSDFPWGEQYV.

The CDR3 DNA is TGTGCCAGCAGCTTAGGGGCAGACTCCTACAATGAGCAGTTCTTC. Its protein is CASSLGADSYNEQFF. This chain connects TRBV5-6 to TRBJ2-1; D might be TRBD1 (5 bases). Trimming pared 2 bases from V and 0 bases from J, leaving 9 bases between. This CDR3 has 15 residues. Germline V gene sequence: CDR1 SGHDT, CDR2 YYEEEE.

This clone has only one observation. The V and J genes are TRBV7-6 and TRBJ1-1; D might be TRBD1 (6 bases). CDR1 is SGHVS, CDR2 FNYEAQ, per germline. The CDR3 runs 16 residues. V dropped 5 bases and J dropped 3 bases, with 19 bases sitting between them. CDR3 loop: CASSPGDGGLDTEAFF. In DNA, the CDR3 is TGTGCCAGCAGCCCGGGGGACGGGGGGCTTGACACTGAAGCTTTCTTT.